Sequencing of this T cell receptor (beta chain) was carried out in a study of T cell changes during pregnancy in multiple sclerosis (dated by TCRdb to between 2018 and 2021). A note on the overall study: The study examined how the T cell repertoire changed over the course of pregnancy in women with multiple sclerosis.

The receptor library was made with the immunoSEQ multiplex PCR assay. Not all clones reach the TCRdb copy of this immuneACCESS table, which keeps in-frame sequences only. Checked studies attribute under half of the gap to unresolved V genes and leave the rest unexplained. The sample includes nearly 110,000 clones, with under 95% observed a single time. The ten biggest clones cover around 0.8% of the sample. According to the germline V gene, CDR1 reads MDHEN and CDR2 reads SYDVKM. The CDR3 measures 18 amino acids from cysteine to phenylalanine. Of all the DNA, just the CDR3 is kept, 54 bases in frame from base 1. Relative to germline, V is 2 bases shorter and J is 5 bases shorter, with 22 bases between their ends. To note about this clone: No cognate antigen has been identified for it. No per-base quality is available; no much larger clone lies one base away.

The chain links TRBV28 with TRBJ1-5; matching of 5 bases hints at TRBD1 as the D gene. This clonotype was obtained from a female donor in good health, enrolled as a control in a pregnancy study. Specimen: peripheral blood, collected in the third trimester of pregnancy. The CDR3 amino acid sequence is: CASSLIDGGESKDQPQHF. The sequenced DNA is TGTGCCAGCAGTTTAATTGACGGGGGAGAGAGTAAGGATCAGCCCCAGCATTTT.